The clone carrying this T cell receptor beta chain was observed a single time. The CDR3 loop spans 14 amino acids. The data were obtained in a study of cytomegalovirus exposure and HLA in healthy donors. For the study at large: From HLA-typed donors, an early data release held roughly 89 million unique TCRs.

Both 60 Vbeta primers and 13 Jbeta primers went into the PCR. Using immunoSEQ multiplex PCR, the repertoire was profiled, and TCRdb retains in-frame clones only, with some absent. The table includes 150,000 to 200,000 clones, 75% to 80% detected once. Sequencing input: PBMCs. The chain couples TRBV21-1 to TRBJ1-1. TRBV21-1 is a listed pseudogene. This receptor was taken from a female donor in good health and CMV-seronegative. This CDR3 is CASSPLGGNTEAFF. The CDR3 DNA follows: TGTGCCAGCAGCCCCCTCGGGGGGAACACTGAAGCTTTCTTT.